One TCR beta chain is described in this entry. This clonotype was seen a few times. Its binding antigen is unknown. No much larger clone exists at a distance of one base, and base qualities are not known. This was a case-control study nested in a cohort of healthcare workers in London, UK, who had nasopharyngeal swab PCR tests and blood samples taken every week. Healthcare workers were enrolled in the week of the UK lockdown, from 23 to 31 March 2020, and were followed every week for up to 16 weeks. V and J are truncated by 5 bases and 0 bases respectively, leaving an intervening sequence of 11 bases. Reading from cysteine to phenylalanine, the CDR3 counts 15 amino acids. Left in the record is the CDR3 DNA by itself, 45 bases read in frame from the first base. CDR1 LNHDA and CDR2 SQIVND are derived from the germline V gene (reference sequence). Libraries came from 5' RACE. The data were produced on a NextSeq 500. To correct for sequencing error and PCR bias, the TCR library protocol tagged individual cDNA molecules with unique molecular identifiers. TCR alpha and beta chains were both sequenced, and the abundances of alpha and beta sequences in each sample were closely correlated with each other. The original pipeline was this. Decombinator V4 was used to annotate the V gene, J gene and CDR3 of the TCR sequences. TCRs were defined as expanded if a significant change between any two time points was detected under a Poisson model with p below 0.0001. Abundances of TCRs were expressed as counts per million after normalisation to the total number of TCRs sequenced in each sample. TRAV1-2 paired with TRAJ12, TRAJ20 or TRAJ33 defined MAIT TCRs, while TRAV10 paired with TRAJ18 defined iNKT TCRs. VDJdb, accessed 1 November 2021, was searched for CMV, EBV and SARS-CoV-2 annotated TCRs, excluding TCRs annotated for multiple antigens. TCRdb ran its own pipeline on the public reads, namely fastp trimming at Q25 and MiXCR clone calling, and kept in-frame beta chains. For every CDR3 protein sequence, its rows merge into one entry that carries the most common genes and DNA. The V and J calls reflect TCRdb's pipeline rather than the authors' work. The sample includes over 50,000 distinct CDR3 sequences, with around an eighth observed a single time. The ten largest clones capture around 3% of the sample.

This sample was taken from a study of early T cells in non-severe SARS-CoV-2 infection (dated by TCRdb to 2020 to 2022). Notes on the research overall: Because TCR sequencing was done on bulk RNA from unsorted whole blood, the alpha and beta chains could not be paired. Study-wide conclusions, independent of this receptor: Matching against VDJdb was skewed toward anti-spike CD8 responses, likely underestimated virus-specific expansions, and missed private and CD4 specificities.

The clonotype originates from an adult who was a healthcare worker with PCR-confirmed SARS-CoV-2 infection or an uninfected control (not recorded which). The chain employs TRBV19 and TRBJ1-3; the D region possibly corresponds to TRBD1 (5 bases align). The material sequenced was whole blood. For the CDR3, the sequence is CASSPRQTSGNTIYF. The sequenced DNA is TGTGCCAGTAGTCCCCGACAGACCTCTGGAAACACCATATATTTT.